This section outlines one T cell receptor (beta chain) sequence together with its context. The target antigen is unknown. Each cDNA molecule carried a unique molecular identifier. TCRdb passed the 5' RACE reads through MiXCR, listing each CDR3 protein once. The sample contains 70,000 to 85,000 distinct CDR3 sequences, 9% to 13% of which appear only once. The data derive from a study of early T cells in non-severe SARS-CoV-2 infection. Study information: Sequencing of unsorted whole blood was done on bulk RNA, leaving chains unpaired.

Overall study results and limits: VDJdb-based matching was biased toward anti-spike CD8 responses and missed private and CD4 specificities.

The germline V gene encodes CDR1 SQVTM and CDR2 ANQGSEA. The CDR3 runs 15 residues. V dropped 4 bases and J dropped 1; count of bases not matched to a gene: 6. The chain combines TRBV29-1 with TRBJ2-3; 9 nucleotides match TRBD1. This clonotype was obtained from an adult who was a healthcare worker with PCR-confirmed SARS-CoV-2 infection or an uninfected control (not recorded which). The sequencing input was whole blood. DNA of the CDR3: TGCAGCGTTGCGGTCGGGGACAGGGGCACAGATACGCAGTATTTT. Translated: CSVAVGDRGTDTQYF.